This T cell receptor (beta chain) derives from a study of blood T cell repertoires in COVID-19. Data came from immunoSEQ multiplex PCR; TCRdb stores just in-frame clones and leaves some out. The data show over 100,000 clones, around 86% seen once. This CDR3 contains 19 residues. CDR1 is SGHVS and CDR2 is FNYEAQ in the germline V gene. V trimming: 1 base; J trimming: 2 bases; junction bases outside the gene matches: 8. The source is a man older than 75 with acute or convalescent COVID-19. The sequenced material came from peripheral blood. The chain joins TRBV7-6 to TRBJ2-2, with 12 bases that match TRBD2. CDR3 sequence (DNA): TGTGCCAGCAGCTTAGACGGACTAGCGGGGCGGTCCAACACCGGGGAGCTGTTTTTT. Translating it yields CASSLDGLAGRSNTGELFF. Drawing the rest from reference TRBV7-6 and TRBJ2-2, the complete variable domain is GAGVSQSPRYKVTKRGQDVALRCDPISGHVSLYWYRQALGQGPEFLTYFNYEAQQDKSGLPNDRFSAERPEGSISTLTIQRTEQRDSAMYRCASSLDGLAGRSNTGELFFGEGSRLTVL.